Listed below are T cell receptor beta chains from one sample, sequenced in a study of T-cell reconstitution after alpha-beta-depleted transplantation in children. Using its own MiXCR run on the PCR reads, TCRdb lists one record per CDR3 protein. The sample has 450,000 to 600,000 distinct CDR3 sequences, 32% seen once; the top ten hold 2% to 3%. Sequences were derived from PBMCs from the stem cell graft donor, sampled from the stem cell graft. The origin of the receptors is a human donor who donated a stem cell graft to a child with aplastic anemia. The CDR3 runs from the conserved cysteine through the conserved F or W. A D gene is named only where the DNA matches it firmly. Size values are once, few and many counts, or a class for expanded clones, and some rows have none.

D gene	V gene	J gene	clone size	CDR3 DNA	CDR3 protein
NA	TRBV27	TRBJ2-7	NA	TGTGCCAGCAGTTTATCCGTGGCTAGCCCCTACGAGCAGTACTTC	CASSLSVASPYEQYF
TRBD1	TRBV20-1	TRBJ1-5	few	TGCAGTGCAGGGACAGGGGACTATAATAGCAATCAGCCCCAGCATTTT	CSAGTGDYNSNQPQHF
NA	TRBV5-6	TRBJ1-1	NA	TGTGCCAGCAGCTTGGCGGGCCCGGTTGAAGCTTTCTTT	CASSLAGPVEAFF
NA	TRBV18	TRBJ2-3	few	TGTGCCAGCTCACCCCAGGTAGATACGCAGTATTTT	CASSPQVDTQYF
NA	TRBV20-1	TRBJ2-7	NA	TGCAGTGCTAGGACCGACAGTCTCTCCTACGAGCAGTACTTC	CSARTDSLSYEQYF
NA	TRBV20-1	TRBJ2-7	NA	TGCAGTGCTAGACCAGGTTCTATAGGGAGGAGGGTCTACGAGCAGTACTTC	CSARPGSIGRRVYEQYF
TRBD1	TRBV27	TRBJ2-5	few	TGTGCCAGCAGTTTTGACAGGGGTGAGGAGACCCAGTACTTC	CASSFDRGEETQYF
NA	TRBV20-1	TRBJ1-2	NA	TGCAGTGCTAGACATCAGGGCGCACTTAACTATGGCTACACCTTC	CSARHQGALNYGYTF
TRBD2	TRBV20-1	TRBJ2-7	NA	TGCAGTGCTAGTCTCCCTAGCGGGGTCCCCTTCCGGGCCTACGAGCAGTACTTC	CSASLPSGVPFRAYEQYF
NA	TRBV11-1	TRBJ2-6	few	TGTGCCAGCAGCCCCGCCGGGACCCTATTCTCTGGGGCCAACGTCCTGACTTTC	CASSPAGTLFSGANVLTF
NA	TRBV7-2	TRBJ2-1	few	TGTGCCAGCAGCTTAGCTAGCGGAGGCTACAATGAGCAGTTCTTC	CASSLASGGYNEQFF
NA	TRBV28	TRBJ1-2	NA	TGTGCCAGCAGTTTAGGGGCCAATCGGGACTGGGATGGCTACACCTTC	CASSLGANRDWDGYTF
NA	TRBV11-2	TRBJ1-2	NA	TGTGCCAGCAGCTTAGCAGCGATGAACTATGGCTACACCTTC	CASSLAAMNYGYTF
NA	TRBV29-1	TRBJ1-5	NA	TGCAGCGTTGAAGACCCTGCCGGCACCCAGCATTTT	CSVEDPAGTQHF
NA	TRBV9	TRBJ2-3	NA	TGTGCCAGCAGCCAAACCCGGGCATCAGATACGCAGTATTTT	CASSQTRASDTQYF
NA	TRBV6-5	TRBJ2-7	NA	TGTGCCAGCAGTAACCCTTTTGGCGAGCAGTACTTC	CASSNPFGEQYF
TRBD1	TRBV29-1	TRBJ2-5	few	TGCAGCGTTGATCCCTTAGGTAACAGGGGGAAGGAGACCCAGTACTTC	CSVDPLGNRGKETQYF
NA	TRBV4-3	TRBJ1-3	NA	TGCGCCAGCAGCCATGATCTCCGGCAAGGAAACACCATATATTTT	CASSHDLRQGNTIYF
NA	TRBV28	TRBJ2-1	NA	TGTGCCAGCAGTTTACTTGGGGGCTCAGTTGCCTACAATGAGCAGTTCTTC	CASSLLGGSVAYNEQFF
TRBD2	TRBV29-1	TRBJ2-7	NA	TGCAGCGTTGAAGCGGCTAGCGGGTTCTCCTACGAGCAGTACTTC	CSVEAASGFSYEQYF
NA	TRBV4-1	TRBJ1-2	few	TGCGCCAGCAGCCAAGATCCTTGGGTGGGGAACTATGGCTACACCTTC	CASSQDPWVGNYGYTF
TRBD2	TRBV12-3/TRBV12-4	TRBJ2-1	NA	TGTGCCAGCAGAAGCGGGGTTTCCTACAATGAGCAGTTCTTC	CASRSGVSYNEQFF
NA	TRBV6-2/TRBV6-3	TRBJ1-2	NA	TGTGCCAGCAGACGCTCCACCGCAGGGGCGAATTATGGCTACACCTTC	CASRRSTAGANYGYTF
NA	TRBV15	TRBJ2-1	many	TGTGCCACCACCCCGGGGGCGACTAGCTACAATGAGCAGTTCTTC	CATTPGATSYNEQFF
NA	TRBV2	TRBJ2-6	NA	TGTGCCAGCAGTGGGGCGGTGTCTGGGGCCAACGTCCTGACTTTC	CASSGAVSGANVLTF
NA	TRBV7-2	TRBJ2-7	NA	TGTGCCAGCAGCGCGCGCTTAAACTCCTACGAGCAGTACTTC	CASSARLNSYEQYF
TRBD2	TRBV12-3/TRBV12-4	TRBJ2-3	few	TGTGCCAGCAGCCGTCGGGGGCGGGAGGCAACAGATACGCAGTATTTT	CASSRRGREATDTQYF
NA	TRBV20-1	TRBJ2-6	few	TGCAGTGCTATGCCCCCCTACGGGTTCGAGTCTGGGGCCAACGTCCTGACTTTC	CSAMPPYGFESGANVLTF
NA	TRBV6-5	TRBJ2-3	few	TGTGCCAGCAGTTACCGTCGCGGGAGCACAGATACGCAGTATTTT	CASSYRRGSTDTQYF
TRBD2	TRBV7-9	TRBJ2-7	few	TGTGCCAGCAGCCTATGGACTAGCGGGAGACGCTACGAGCAGTACTTC	CASSLWTSGRRYEQYF
TRBD1	TRBV30	TRBJ1-2	few	TGTGCCTGGAGTTTTACAGGGGGCTATGGCTACACCTTC	CAWSFTGGYGYTF
TRBD1	TRBV11-2	TRBJ1-1	NA	TGTGCCAGCAGCTTATGGGGACAGGGGTATACTGAAGCTTTCTTT	CASSLWGQGYTEAFF
TRBD2	TRBV5-1	TRBJ2-1	NA	TGCGCCAGCAGCTTGGGGGGACTAGCGGGGACTGGTGAGCAGTTCTTC	CASSLGGLAGTGEQFF
NA	TRBV7-2	TRBJ2-3	many	TGTGCCAGCAGCACCGGCCTACTGGTGACAGATACGCAGTATTTT	CASSTGLLVTDTQYF
NA	TRBV12-3/TRBV12-4	TRBJ2-3	few	TGTGCCAGCAGTTCGACTAGTTTAGATACGCAGTATTTT	CASSSTSLDTQYF
NA	TRBV7-9	TRBJ2-1	NA	TGTGCCAGCAGCCGACTAGTAACCTCCTACAATGAGCAGTTCTTC	CASSRLVTSYNEQFF
NA	TRBV4-2	TRBJ1-5	NA	TGTGCCAGCAGCCAAGATTTTGGGGGCGGGGGCAATCAGCCCCAGCATTTT	CASSQDFGGGGNQPQHF